This is a list of T cell receptor beta chains from one sample in a study of OX40 agonist ivuxolimab in advanced cancers. Repertoires were generated with immunoSEQ multiplex PCR, while TCRdb's copy carries only in-frame clones and drops some. Here the sample spans under 65,000 clones, about 88% being singletons. The input for sequencing was CD4+ or CD8+ T cells sorted from blood, taken in a trial of the OX40 agonist ivuxolimab. Receptors were obtained from an adult with an advanced solid tumor such as melanoma, head and neck, liver or kidney cancer. CDR3s include the opening cysteine and the closing phenylalanine or tryptophan. Each record gives: CDR3 protein, CDR3 DNA, CDR3 length, D gene, J gene, V gene, clone size. The D gene is left open where the match is weak. Clone sizes are given selectively: once, few, many, or a class where the clone is expanded.

CSGGQGEAFF,TGCAGCGGAGGACAGGGGGAGGCTTTCTTT,10,TRBD1,TRBJ1-1,TRBV29-1,.
CASSQDRVDYGYTF,TGTGCCAGCAGTCAGGACAGGGTCGACTATGGCTACACCTTC,14,TRBD1,TRBJ1-2,TRBV28,.
CASSRQAGGAETQYF,TGTGCCAGCAGCCGCCAGGCAGGGGGCGCTGAGACCCAGTACTTC,15,TRBD1,TRBJ2-5,TRBV7-3,.
CASSQDRTRNQPQHF,TGCGCCAGCAGCCAAGATCGGACACGCAATCAGCCCCAGCATTTT,15,.,TRBJ1-5,TRBV4-1,.
CASSSPGTGGYEQYF,TGTGCCAGCAGTTCCCCCGGGACAGGGGGCTACGAGCAGTACTTC,15,TRBD1,TRBJ2-7,TRBV28,.
CASSPSQTGGGNQPQHF,TGTGCCAGCAGCCCCTCACAGACAGGGGGCGGCAATCAGCCCCAGCATTTT,17,TRBD1,TRBJ1-5,TRBV7-8,.
CASSFAGFYEKLFF,TGTGCCAGCAGCTTTGCAGGGTTTTATGAAAAACTGTTTTTT,14,.,TRBJ1-4,TRBV7-9,.
CASHSGTGELFF,TGTGCCAGTCATTCGGGCACCGGGGAGCTGTTTTTT,12,.,TRBJ2-2,TRBV6-5,.
CASSLNRESGAFF,TGTGCCAGCAGCTTGAACAGGGAGAGTGGAGCTTTCTTT,13,.,TRBJ1-1,TRBV7-8,.
CSVDPGKGADTQYF,TGCAGCGTTGACCCAGGGAAGGGGGCAGATACGCAGTATTTT,14,.,TRBJ2-3,TRBV29-1,.
CASSEEDRGRSPLHF,TGTGCCAGCAGTGAAGAGGACAGGGGGCGTTCACCCCTCCACTTT,15,TRBD1,TRBJ1-6,TRBV2,.
CASSQEGPQASGEQYF,TGCGCCAGCAGCCAAGAGGGGCCACAGGCCTCGGGTGAGCAGTACTTC,16,.,TRBJ2-7,TRBV4-1,.
CAISEPGTDTQYF,TGTGCCATCAGTGAACCGGGCACAGATACGCAGTATTTT,13,.,TRBJ2-3,TRBV10-3,.
CASSLRLAGGFQETQYF,TGTGCCAGCAGCTTGAGACTAGCGGGAGGGTTCCAAGAGACCCAGTACTTC,17,TRBD2,TRBJ2-5,TRBV5-4,.
CASSYSGTGKETQYF,TGTGCCAGCAGTTACTCCGGGACAGGGAAAGAGACCCAGTACTTC,15,TRBD1,TRBJ2-5,TRBV6-5,few
CASRSESSYNEQFF,TGTGCCAGTCGGAGTGAGAGCTCCTACAATGAGCAGTTCTTC,14,.,TRBJ2-1,TRBV19,.
CASSSAGTEITQYF,TGTGCCAGCAGCAGCGCCGGGACAGAGATTACCCAGTACTTC,14,TRBD1,TRBJ2-5,TRBV5-4,.
CASSRRHGGYTF,TGTGCCAGCAGCAGAAGACACGGGGGCTACACCTTC,12,.,TRBJ1-2,TRBV9,.
CSVEEIRGEVPGELFF,TGCAGCGTTGAAGAAATTCGGGGAGAGGTTCCCGGGGAGCTGTTTTTT,16,.,TRBJ2-2,TRBV29-1,few
CSISVAGGSYNEQFF,TGCAGCATAAGCGTGGCAGGGGGGTCCTACAATGAGCAGTTCTTC,15,.,TRBJ2-1,TRBV29-1,.
CASSSPGGSNNQPQHF,TGTGCCAGTAGTAGCCCAGGGGGATCAAACAATCAGCCCCAGCATTTT,16,TRBD1,TRBJ1-5,TRBV19,.
CARSCADSYEQYF,TGTGCCAGGAGTTGTGCAGATTCCTACGAGCAGTACTTC,13,.,TRBJ2-7,TRBV19,.
CASRVSSYEQYF,TGTGCCAGCAGGGTTAGCTCCTACGAGCAGTACTTC,12,.,TRBJ2-7,TRBV6-1,.
CASSPSGGPRAAQYF,TGTGCCAGCAGTCCTTCAGGGGGACCCCGGGCGGCCCAGTACTTC,15,TRBD1,TRBJ2-5,TRBV14,.
CAWSVVTSGTYTDTQYF,TGTGCCTGGAGTGTAGTGACTAGCGGGACCTACACAGATACGCAGTATTTT,17,TRBD2,TRBJ2-3,TRBV30,.
CASSFSGGDQETQYF,TGCGCCAGCAGCTTTAGCGGGGGGGATCAAGAGACCCAGTACTTC,15,TRBD2,TRBJ2-5,TRBV5-1,.
CSAQRQGGDTQYF,TGCAGCGCCCAGCGGCAGGGAGGCGATACGCAGTATTTT,13,.,TRBJ2-3,TRBV29-1,.
CASSWAAGNTEAFF,TGCGCCAGCAGCTGGGCGGCAGGGAACACTGAAGCTTTCTTT,14,.,TRBJ1-1,TRBV4-1,.
CASSLGTSLRASYNEQFF,TGTGCCAGCAGCTTAGGGACTAGCCTTCGGGCATCCTACAATGAGCAGTTCTTC,18,TRBD2,TRBJ2-1,TRBV7-3,.
CAWSVRKYEQYF,TGTGCCTGGAGTGTTCGGAAATACGAGCAGTACTTC,12,.,TRBJ2-7,TRBV30,many
CASSVTGRETQYF,TGCGCCAGCAGCGTGACAGGGCGGGAGACCCAGTACTTC,13,TRBD1,TRBJ2-5,TRBV5-1,.
CASSYVGVENTEAFF,TGTGCCAGCAGTTACGTGGGGGTCGAGAACACTGAAGCTTTCTTT,15,.,TRBJ1-1,TRBV6-5,.
CASSPVRGPLETQYF,TGTGCCAGCAGTCCGGTCAGGGGGCCATTAGAGACCCAGTACTTC,15,TRBD1,TRBJ2-5,TRBV6-5,.
CASSPRTPSNTGELFF,TGTGCCAGCAGCCCCCGGACACCTTCGAACACCGGGGAGCTGTTTTTT,16,.,TRBJ2-2,TRBV7-9,.
CASSIWVQETQYF,TGTGCCAGTAGTATATGGGTCCAAGAGACCCAGTACTTC,13,.,TRBJ2-5,TRBV19,.
CASTSTGNSPLHF,TGTGCCAGCACGAGCACGGGTAATTCACCCCTCCACTTT,13,.,TRBJ1-6,TRBV28,.
CASSKDNYGYTF,TGCGCCAGCAGCAAGGACAACTATGGCTACACCTTC,12,.,TRBJ1-2,TRBV5-1,.
CASITGGICCGYTF,TGTGCCAGCATCACAGGGGGGATTTGCTGTGGCTACACCTTC,14,TRBD1,TRBJ1-2,TRBV9,.
CASSELHEQYF,TGTGCCAGCAGTGAACTCCACGAGCAGTACTTC,11,.,TRBJ2-7,TRBV6-1,.
CASSPSYEQYF,TGCGCCAGCAGCCCCTCCTACGAGCAGTACTTC,11,.,TRBJ2-7,TRBV5-1,once
CASSSKLRGTNTEAFF,TGTGCCAGCAGCTCTAAACTTCGGGGAACGAACACTGAAGCTTTCTTT,16,.,TRBJ1-1,TRBV5-5,.
CSAVGQNYGYTF,TGCAGCGCCGTGGGACAGAACTATGGCTACACCTTC,12,TRBD1,TRBJ1-2,TRBV29-1,once
CASSPQGLDEQFF,TGTGCCAGCTCACCACAGGGTTTGGATGAGCAGTTCTTC,13,.,TRBJ2-1,TRBV18,.
CSGRVNTEAFF,TGCAGCGGAAGGGTGAACACTGAAGCTTTCTTT,11,.,TRBJ1-1,TRBV29-1,.
CASSIRSGQGGSPLHF,TGTGCCAGTAGTATACGATCTGGACAGGGGGGATCACCCCTCCACTTT,16,TRBD1,TRBJ1-6,TRBV19,.
CASSGASSYEQYF,TGTGCCAGCAGTGGGGCAAGCTCCTACGAGCAGTACTTC,13,.,TRBJ2-7,TRBV27,.
CATSRDKGQGNYGYTF,TGTGCCACCAGCAGAGATAAGGGACAGGGGAACTATGGCTACACCTTC,16,TRBD1,TRBJ1-2,TRBV15,.
CASSMRTGTQYF,TGTGCCAGTAGTATGAGGACAGGGACGCAGTATTTT,12,TRBD1,TRBJ2-3,TRBV19,.
CASSQDRSYEQYF,TGTGCCAGCAGCCAGGACAGGAGCTACGAGCAGTACTTC,13,TRBD1,TRBJ2-7,TRBV13,.
CASSWDRGIEQYF,TGCGCCAGCAGCTGGGACAGGGGGATCGAGCAGTACTTC,13,TRBD1,TRBJ2-7,TRBV5-1,.
CASRATENTEAFF,TGTGCCAGCAGGGCGACAGAGAACACTGAAGCTTTCTTT,13,.,TRBJ1-1,TRBV2,.
CASSEGNGVLTGELFF,TGTGCCAGCAGTGAGGGAAATGGGGTCCTCACCGGGGAGCTGTTTTTT,16,.,TRBJ2-2,TRBV2,.
CASSLAAGGAFTDTQYF,TGTGCCAGCAGCTTAGCGGCGGGGGGAGCCTTCACAGATACGCAGTATTTT,17,TRBD2,TRBJ2-3,TRBV7-2,.
CASSLGDNSGNTIYF,TGTGCCAGCAGCTTAGGGGACAACTCTGGAAACACCATATATTTT,15,.,TRBJ1-3,TRBV7-9,few
CASSLVGRETQYF,TGTGCCAGCAGTTTGGTAGGGAGGGAGACCCAGTACTTC,13,.,TRBJ2-5,TRBV27,.